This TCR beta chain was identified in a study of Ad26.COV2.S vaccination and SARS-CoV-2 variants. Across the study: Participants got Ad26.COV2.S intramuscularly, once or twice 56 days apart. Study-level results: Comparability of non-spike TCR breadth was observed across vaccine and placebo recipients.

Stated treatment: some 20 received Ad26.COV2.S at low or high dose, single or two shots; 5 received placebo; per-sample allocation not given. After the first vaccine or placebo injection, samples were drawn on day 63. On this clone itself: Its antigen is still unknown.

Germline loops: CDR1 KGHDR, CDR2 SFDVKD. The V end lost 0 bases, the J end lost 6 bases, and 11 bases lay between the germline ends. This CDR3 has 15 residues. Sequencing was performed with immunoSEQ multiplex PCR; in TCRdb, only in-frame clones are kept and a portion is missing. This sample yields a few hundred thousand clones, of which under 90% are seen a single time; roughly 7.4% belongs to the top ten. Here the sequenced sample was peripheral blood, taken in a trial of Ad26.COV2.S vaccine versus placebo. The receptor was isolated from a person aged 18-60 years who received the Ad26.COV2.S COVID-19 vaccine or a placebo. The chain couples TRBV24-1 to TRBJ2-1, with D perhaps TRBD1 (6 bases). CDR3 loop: CATSDLQGSGNEQFF. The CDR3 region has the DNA TGTGCCACCAGTGATTTGCAGGGGTCGGGCAATGAGCAGTTCTTC.